This is a list of T cell receptor beta chains from one sample in a study of T cell repertoires in cytomegalovirus infection. Using its own MiXCR run on the reads, TCRdb lists one record per CDR3 protein. The sample carries some 800,000 distinct CDR3 sequences, about 30% recorded once. Their antigen targets remain unknown. The source was cultured CD8+ T cells from PBMCs, collected from culture after CMV antigen stimulation. The source of these receptors is a human donor in good health (CMV status not recorded). Some clones in this sample may be carry-over from other donors' samples. CDR3s include the opening cysteine and the closing phenylalanine or tryptophan. The D gene is left open where the match is weak. Clone size appears in some rows only: once, few, many, or a class for an expanded clone.

J	size	D	V	DNA	CDR3
TRBJ2-3	.	.	TRBV19	TGTGCCAGTGGCCGGCGGGGTCCCCCTGTGGATACGCAGTATTTT	CASGRRGPPVDTQYF
TRBJ1-1	many	TRBD1	TRBV7-8	TGTGCCAGCAGCTTTCAAGGGACAGGGGGACGGACTGAAGCTTTCTTT	CASSFQGTGGRTEAFF
TRBJ1-4	few	.	TRBV7-9	TGTGCCAGCAGCCCGAAGGACAGCTCTAATGAAAAACTGTTTTTT	CASSPKDSSNEKLFF
TRBJ2-1	few	TRBD2	TRBV4-1	TGCGCCAGCAGCCAGGTAGCGGGGGGGCAATACAATGAGCAGTTCTTC	CASSQVAGGQYNEQFF
TRBJ2-2	.	.	TRBV19	TGTGCCAGTAGTATAGACCAGGCCACCGGGGAGCTGTTTTTT	CASSIDQATGELFF
TRBJ2-5	.	TRBD1	TRBV10-2	TGCGCCAGCAGTGTGACGGGACAGGGGACCCAAGAGACCCAGTACTTC	CASSVTGQGTQETQYF
TRBJ2-1	.	.	TRBV2	TGTGCCAGCAGTGAGGCCCGGCCCTTCAATGAGCAGTTCTTC	CASSEARPFNEQFF
TRBJ1-1	.	.	TRBV19	TGTGCCACCCATTCAGGTCTGACTGAAGCTTTCTTT	CATHSGLTEAFF
TRBJ1-1	.	.	TRBV9	TGTGCCAGCAGCGCCAAGAGGAAAACTGAAGCTTTCTTT	CASSAKRKTEAFF
TRBJ2-7	.	TRBD1	TRBV5-1	TGCGCCAGCAGCTTGGGGGGGACAGGGGTCTCCTACGAGCAGTACTTC	CASSLGGTGVSYEQYF
TRBJ1-2	few	TRBD1	TRBV12-3/TRBV12-4	TGTGCCAGCAGTTTAGACACAGGGGTCAATGGCTACACCTTC	CASSLDTGVNGYTF
TRBJ2-1	few	TRBD1	TRBV28	TGTGCCAGCAGTTTATACCGGGACAGCCACTACAATGAGCAGTTCTTC	CASSLYRDSHYNEQFF
TRBJ2-3	few	.	TRBV27	TGTGCCAGCAGTCCCCGAGGGTTGAGGGGAGATACGCAGTATTTT	CASSPRGLRGDTQYF
TRBJ2-1	few	.	TRBV6-2/TRBV6-3	TGTGCCAGCAGTTACTTCGCAGGTTCCTACAATGAGCAGTTCTTC	CASSYFAGSYNEQFF
TRBJ2-5	many	TRBD2	TRBV4-1	TGCGCCAGCAGCCAAGTTCTAGCGGGAGTACAAGAGACCCAGTACTTC	CASSQVLAGVQETQYF
TRBJ1-1	.	.	TRBV7-9	TGTGCCAGCAGCTCCAAACTGGGACGGTTGAACACTGAAGCTTTCTTT	CASSSKLGRLNTEAFF
TRBJ1-2	.	TRBD1	TRBV6-5	TGTGCCAGCAGGTTGGACAGGAACTATGGCTACACCTTC	CASRLDRNYGYTF
TRBJ2-3	many	.	TRBV7-2	TGTGCCAGCAGCTTAGCCCAGGAACTCCGCACAGATACGCAGTATTTT	CASSLAQELRTDTQYF
TRBJ2-5	.	TRBD1	TRBV28	TGTGCCAGCAGTTTGTACAGGGGGCAGTCAGAAGAGACCCAGTACTTC	CASSLYRGQSEETQYF
TRBJ2-3	.	.	TRBV2	TGTGCCAGCAGTGAGGGAGTGACTCACACAGATACGCAGTATTTT	CASSEGVTHTDTQYF
TRBJ1-5	.	TRBD1	TRBV7-9	TGTGCCAGCAGCTCGGGGCAGGACAGGGATAATCAGCCCCAGCATTTT	CASSSGQDRDNQPQHF
TRBJ1-2	few	.	TRBV10-3	TGTGCCATCAGTGGAGCGAAGGGGGTCGGAAGCTATGGCTACACCTTC	CAISGAKGVGSYGYTF
TRBJ2-1	.	TRBD2	TRBV4-1	TGCGCCAGCAGCCAAGGGCTAGCGGGGGCCCCGGGAGGCTTC	CASSQGLAGAPGGF
TRBJ2-3	.	.	TRBV6-5	TGTGCCAGCAGTCCCCGGGCCTTAGGAACAGATACGCAGTATTTT	CASSPRALGTDTQYF
TRBJ2-3	.	TRBD1	TRBV18	TGTGCCAGCTCACCGACAGGGGGCATGGATACGCAGTATTTT	CASSPTGGMDTQYF
TRBJ1-2	.	.	TRBV5-4	TGTGCCAGCAGCTTGGGACCCGAGGGTGCGGGAGGCTATGGCTACACCTTC	CASSLGPEGAGGYGYTF
TRBJ1-4	.	TRBD1	TRBV27	TGTGCCAGCAGTTTTGTGACCACAGGGGGCACTAATGAAAAACTGTTTTTT	CASSFVTTGGTNEKLFF
TRBJ2-5	few	.	TRBV15	TGTGCCACCAGCAACGGGGGAGGATTCCAAGAGACCCAGTACTTC	CATSNGGGFQETQYF
TRBJ2-2	many	.	TRBV12-3/TRBV12-4	TGTGCCAGCAGTTCGATGGGCACCGGGGAGCTGTTTTTT	CASSSMGTGELFF
TRBJ1-3	few	.	TRBV6-5	TGTGCCAGCAGTTCTTGGACAGAAACTACTTCTGGAAACACCATATATTTT	CASSSWTETTSGNTIYF
TRBJ1-2	few	.	TRBV7-2	TGTGCCAGCAGCCCCGCGGGTTACTATGGCTACACCTTC	CASSPAGYYGYTF
TRBJ2-2	.	.	TRBV9	TGTGCCAGCAGCGTTCGCTCCGGGCGCCACACCGGGGAGCTGTTTTTT	CASSVRSGRHTGELFF
TRBJ2-3	.	.	TRBV28	TGTGCCTACAGTTTGGACAGTCTTAGCACAGATACGCAGTATTTT	CAYSLDSLSTDTQYF
TRBJ1-3	.	.	TRBV19	TGTGCCAGTAGTGGTGGCCCTGGAAACACCATATATTTT	CASSGGPGNTIYF
TRBJ2-2	few	.	TRBV27	TGTGCCAGCAGCCCTTGGGGGCTGAACACCGGGGAGCTGTTTTTT	CASSPWGLNTGELFF
TRBJ2-3	.	TRBD2	TRBV7-3	TGTGCCAGCAGCACCCATCCGGGGGGGGCGGTAGATACGCAGTATTTT	CASSTHPGGAVDTQYF
TRBJ2-3	.	.	TRBV12-3/TRBV12-4	TGTGCCAGCAGCACGGTGGGGTCAGATACGCAGTATTTT	CASSTVGSDTQYF
TRBJ1-6	.	.	TRBV6-4	TGTGCCGGCGACCGCGGGAATTCACCCCTCCACTTT	CAGDRGNSPLHF
TRBJ2-2	few	TRBD1	TRBV6-2/TRBV6-3	TGTGCCAGCACTCTCCCACAGGAGGGGACAGGAGCCACCGGGGAGCTGTTTTTT	CASTLPQEGTGATGELFF
TRBJ2-2	.	.	TRBV11-3	TGTGCCAGCAGCTCTTATACCACCACGAACACCAGGGAGCTGTTTTTT	CASSSYTTTNTRELFF
TRBJ1-6	.	.	TRBV27	TGTGCCAGCACCCAGGGTAATTCACCCCTCCACTTT	CASTQGNSPLHF
TRBJ2-2	few	TRBD1	TRBV19	TGTGCCAGTAGTGCGTCCGGGACAGGGACCGGGGAGCTGTTTTTT	CASSASGTGTGELFF
TRBJ2-4	many	TRBD2	TRBV7-2	TGTGCCAGCAGCTTAAGTTGGGGGGGACTAAACATTCAGTACTTC	CASSLSWGGLNIQYF
TRBJ2-2	few	.	TRBV7-9	TGTGCCAGCAGTTCAGGGTCTGGCTCGCCGACCCCCCCCGGGGAGCTGTTTTTT	CASSSGSGSPTPPGELFF
TRBJ2-7	.	.	TRBV2	TGTGCCAGCAGTGACCATGTATCAGCCTTAAGCTACGAGCAGTACTTC	CASSDHVSALSYEQYF
TRBJ1-1	.	TRBD1	TRBV11-2	TGTGCCAGCAGCAGCTTCGAGACAGGGTTGAACACTGAAGCTTTCTTT	CASSSFETGLNTEAFF
TRBJ1-3	.	.	TRBV7-7	TGTGCTAGCAGCTTAAATAAGGGGCCCGGAAACACCATATATTTT	CASSLNKGPGNTIYF
TRBJ1-4	.	TRBD1	TRBV4-1	TGTGCCAGCAGCCAAGAAAGGGGGACAGGGGAGACTAATGAAAAACTGTTTTTT	CASSQERGTGETNEKLFF
TRBJ1-1	.	TRBD1	TRBV28	TGTGCCAGCACCGTTACAGGGGGCGGCACTGAAGCTTTCTTT	CASTVTGGGTEAFF
TRBJ2-6	.	.	TRBV6-1	TGTGCCAGCAGTGAAGGCGGGGCCAACGTCCTGACTTTC	CASSEGGANVLTF
TRBJ2-2	.	.	TRBV4-1	TGCGCCAGCAGCCAAGATAGGTGGACAACCGACGGCCGGGAGCTGTTTTTT	CASSQDRWTTDGRELFF
TRBJ1-1	.	.	TRBV5-1	TGCGCCAGCAGCCCCGATGCGCAAAATACGGGCATGAACACTGAAGCTTTCTTT	CASSPDAQNTGMNTEAFF
TRBJ2-5	few	TRBD1	TRBV9	TGTGCCAGCAGCGTCCGGGACAGGGGTGAGACCCAGTACTTC	CASSVRDRGETQYF
TRBJ2-1	.	TRBD2	TRBV4-2	TGTGCCAGCAGCACCGGGACTAGCGGGGTCGGGGATGAGCAGTTCTTC	CASSTGTSGVGDEQFF
TRBJ2-7	.	TRBD2	TRBV12-3/TRBV12-4	TGTGCCAGCAGTTTCGGACTAGCGGGGATAGAGCAGTACTTC	CASSFGLAGIEQYF
TRBJ1-5	many	.	TRBV28	TGTGCCAGCACCCATCCGGGGGCGGATCAGCCCCAGCATTTT	CASTHPGADQPQHF
TRBJ2-1	few	TRBD1	TRBV20-1	TGCAGTGCTAGTCTCCCGGGACAGGGGAACTACAATGAGCAGTTCTTC	CSASLPGQGNYNEQFF
TRBJ1-5	few	TRBD1	TRBV15	TGTGCCACCAGGACGGACAGGGGGGCGAGTCAGCCCCAGCATTTT	CATRTDRGASQPQHF
TRBJ1-3	few	.	TRBV7-9	TGTGCCAGCAGCTCATTCCGAAACACCATATATTTT	CASSSFRNTIYF
TRBJ2-2	.	TRBD2	TRBV19	TGTGTCAGTAGTTCCTCCGGGACTAGCGGCGCGAACACCGGGGAGCTGTTTTTT	CVSSSSGTSGANTGELFF